These 8 T cell receptor beta chains came from one sample sequenced in a study of cytomegalovirus exposure and HLA in healthy donors. PCR primers comprised 60 Vbeta and 13 Jbeta primers. The method was immunoSEQ multiplex PCR; TCRdb's version includes in-frame clones alone and lacks a portion of them. The sample holds 100,000 or so clones, approximately 80% seen once. Sequences were obtained from PBMCs. Every receptor here comes from a female donor in good health and CMV-seronegative.

CDR3 protein: CASSLGGGGGNQPQHF. The CDR3 coding sequence is TGTGCCAGCAGCTTAGGGGGAGGGGGTGGCAATCAGCCCCAGCATTTT. V and J are TRBV7-2 and TRBJ1-5; perhaps TRBD1 as D (6 bases). The V gene lost 1 base and the J gene lost 2 bases, with 12 bases spanning the gap. CDR3 length: 16 amino acids. The germline V gene encodes CDR1 SGHTA and CDR2 FQGNSA.

This clone was seen more than once but under ten times. V is TRBV6-1 and J is TRBJ1-6; D is unclear. V gave up 5 bases and J gave up 5 bases, with 10 bases separating them. Germline V CDR1 and CDR2: MNHNS, SASEGT. This CDR3 comprises 14 residues. The CDR3 loop is CASSQISDNSPLHF. As DNA, the CDR3 is TGTGCCAGCAGTCAAATAAGCGATAATTCACCCCTCCACTTT.

The chain couples TRBV7-7 to TRBJ1-1, with 7 bases identical to TRBD1. Per germline, CDR1 SSHAT and CDR2 FNYEAQ (reference sequence). This CDR3 contains 13 residues. The trim removed 5 bases at V and 3 bases at J, leaving 3 bases unmatched. In nucleotides, the CDR3 is TGTGCCAGCAGCCTCGGGACAGACACTGAAGCTTTCTTT. Protein sequence: CASSLGTDTEAFF.

Only one count was recorded for this clone. The chain carries TRBV7-8 and TRBJ1-4; weak D call: TRBD1 (6 bases). Trimming left V 5 bases short and J 6 bases short, with 16 bases between. The CDR3 sequence is 15 residues long. CDR1 is SGHVS, CDR2 FQNEAQ, per germline. CDR3 coding DNA: TGTGCCAGCAGCCCTCAGACAGGCTCGCATGAAAAACTGTTTTTT. Its protein is CASSPQTGSHEKLFF.

The V call is TRBV4-2, the J call TRBJ2-3, with 7 bases matching TRBD2. The CDR3 has 17 residues. After removal of 1 base from V and 2 bases from J, the junction contained 9 bases not matched to a gene. Looked up from germline, CDR1 is LGHNA and CDR2 is YNFKEQ. The CDR3 spells CASSQVGRGVDTDTQYF. DNA for the CDR3: TGTGCCAGCAGCCAAGTCGGCCGGGGGGTGGACACAGATACGCAGTATTTT.

The chain couples TRBV7-2 to TRBJ2-7, with 8 bases aligning to TRBD1. The V gene end was trimmed by 2 bases and the J gene end by 7 bases; junction bases not matched to a gene: 4. Per the germline V gene, CDR1 is SGHTA and CDR2 is FQGNSA. This CDR3 region has 13 residues. As DNA, the CDR3 is TGTGCCAGCAGCTTACTAGGACAGGGAGAGCAGTACTTC. Its translation is CASSLLGQGEQYF.

In this sample, this clone turned up a few times. The chain carries TRBV5-3 and TRBJ2-7, with a weak D call TRBD1 (6 bases). TRBV5-3 is recorded as an ORF, its role being uncertain. This CDR3 contains 17 residues. V dropped 1 base and J dropped 1 base, with 18 bases sitting between them. CDR3 in DNA: TGTGCCAGAAGCTTGTGCATTGGGGGCGAGGCATCCTACGAGCAGTACTTC. Translated: CARSLCIGGEASYEQYF.

The gene calls are TRBV6-5 and TRBJ1-1; TRBD1 is a possible D gene (5 bases). Trimming took off 6 bases at V and 7 bases at J, with 18 bases between the two ends. This CDR3 is 14 amino acids long. CDR1 MNHEY and CDR2 SVGAGI come from the germline V gene. The CDR3 coding sequence is TGTGCCAGCAGCCGGGACTTAGGGCTCCATGAAGCTTTCTTT. This sequence encodes CASSRDLGLHEAFF.